This T cell receptor (beta chain) was observed in a study of blood T cell repertoires in COVID-19. Study context: Italy, Spain and the United States were the sources of the convalescent and acute COVID-19 samples. Nucleic acid was either cDNA or gDNA, and it came from T cells, B-cell-depleted T cells, or PBMCs.

Methods used by the authors: For nucleated cells, counts were estimated from reference gene primer amplification. TCRdb's copy holds only in-frame clones and misses some; the assay was immunoSEQ multiplex PCR. V and J calls and clone size are given by that table; D and trimming were obtained from the DNA. The sample contains roughly 43,000 clones, roughly 85% of which appear only once. Germline CDR1 and CDR2: SGHTA and FQGTGA. This CDR3 is 17 amino acids long. V lost 1 base, J lost 8 bases, and 21 bases lay in between. The TCR sequence derives from a woman aged 70-85 years with acute or convalescent COVID-19. The sample consisted of peripheral blood. The chain recombines TRBV7-3 with TRBJ2-1; D is perhaps TRBD2 (5 bases). CDR3: CASSLRASARGGDEQFF. The CDR3 DNA follows: TGTGCCAGCAGCTTAAGGGCAAGCGCACGAGGAGGTGATGAGCAGTTCTTC. The full variable domain, rest sourced from reference TRBV7-3 and TRBJ2-1, is GAGVSQTPSNKVTEKGKYVELRCDPISGHTALYWYRQSLGQGPEFLIYFQGTGAADDSGLPNDRFFAVRPEGSVSTLKIQRTERGDSAVYLCASSLRASARGGDEQFFGPGTRLTVL.